The rows below give T cell receptor beta chains drawn from one sample of a study of PD-L1 blockade in urothelial cancer. The assay was immunoSEQ multiplex PCR, and TCRdb's table has in-frame clones only and misses some. The data hold tens of thousands of clones, with approximately 72% observed a single time. This specimen was PBMCs, taken around atezolizumab (anti-PD-L1) treatment. The origin of the receptors is a man between 65 and 85 years old with urothelial cancer. CDR3s include the opening cysteine and the closing phenylalanine or tryptophan. Each record gives: D gene, V gene, J gene, clone size, CDR3 DNA, CDR3 protein. The D gene is left open where the match is weak. Not every row has a clone size; where given, it reads once, few, many or a size class.

TRBD1	TRBV19	TRBJ1-5	.	TGTGCCAGTAGTATCGAGGACAGGGGTGATCAGCCCCAGCATTTT	CASSIEDRGDQPQHF
.	TRBV12-5	TRBJ1-1	few	TGTGCTAGTGGTTTGAACCAGGGGCAAGCTTTCTTT	CASGLNQGQAFF
TRBD2	TRBV9	TRBJ2-7	.	TGTGCCAGCAGCCCTGGGACTAGCAACTACGAGCAGTACTTC	CASSPGTSNYEQYF
TRBD1	TRBV19	TRBJ1-5	.	TGTGCCAGTAGGACAGGACAGGGGAGCAATCAGCCCCAGCATTTT	CASRTGQGSNQPQHF
.	TRBV28	TRBJ1-1	.	TGTGCCAGCAGCGAAAGAGGGGGGAACACTGAAGCTTTCTTT	CASSERGGNTEAFF
.	TRBV2	TRBJ1-4	few	TGTGCCAGCAGTGCGGTCCTAGGAGGTAATGAAAAACTGTTTTTT	CASSAVLGGNEKLFF
.	TRBV2	TRBJ1-1	.	TGTGCCAGCAGCGAGCGCCAGCAGGGGAGGGAGTCGGGAAGGAACACTGAAGCTTTCTTT	CASSERQQGRESGRNTEAFF
.	TRBV6-1	TRBJ2-3	once	TGTGCCCACAGACTAGGACGGCTTAGCACAGATACGCAGTATTTT	CAHRLGRLSTDTQYF
.	TRBV6-5	TRBJ1-1	.	TGTGCCAGCAGTAAACCTTCGGGGGTCACTGAAGCTTTCTTT	CASSKPSGVTEAFF
TRBD1	TRBV9	TRBJ2-6	.	TGTGCCAGCAGCGTAGGAACAGGGGCCTCTGGGGCCAACGTCCTGACTTTC	CASSVGTGASGANVLTF
.	TRBV7-8	TRBJ1-3	.	TGTGCCAGCAGCGCATACAGGGTCTCCTCTGGAAACACCATATATTTT	CASSAYRVSSGNTIYF
.	TRBV28	TRBJ1-1	.	TGTGCCAGCAGCCAATTCTCCGGGAGCACTGAAGCTTTCTTT	CASSQFSGSTEAFF
TRBD2	TRBV7-8	TRBJ2-3	.	TGTGCCAGCAGCGGGGGGACTAGCGCAGATACGCAGTATTTT	CASSGGTSADTQYF
TRBD1	TRBV30	TRBJ2-1	.	TGTGCCTGGAGTATCGGAGGACAGGGCAATGAGCAGTTCTTC	CAWSIGGQGNEQFF
.	TRBV5-4	TRBJ1-1	medium-sized	TGTGCCAGCAGCTTGCCCTATGAGGGCGGTGTCACTGAAGCTTTCTTT	CASSLPYEGGVTEAFF
TRBD2	TRBV10-3	TRBJ2-5	.	TGTGCCATCAGGGATAGCGGGGAGCAAGAGACCCAGTACTTC	CAIRDSGEQETQYF
TRBD2	TRBV2	TRBJ2-7	once	TGTGCCAGCAGTGAACCCCGGGAGGGCTACGAGCAGTACTTC	CASSEPREGYEQYF
TRBD2	TRBV7-6	TRBJ2-1	.	TGTGCCAGCAGCTTACTCCGGGAGGGCCGAGGCAATGAGCAGTTCTTC	CASSLLREGRGNEQFF
TRBD1	TRBV6-6	TRBJ1-1	once	TGTGCCAGCCTGGGACAGGGGGCCACTGAAGCTTTCTTT	CASLGQGATEAFF
.	TRBV7-9	TRBJ2-7	once	TGTGCCAGCAGGTCCCATGGGACACCAGCCTACGAGCAGTACTTC	CASRSHGTPAYEQYF
TRBD1	TRBV19	TRBJ1-2	.	TGTGCCAGTAGTATAGGATCGACAGGGATAATATCGAAGGATGGCTACACCTTC	CASSIGSTGIISKDGYTF
TRBD1	TRBV10-3	TRBJ1-2	.	TGTGCCATCAGTGTAGGTGTGGGACAGGGGAGTTTTGGCTACACCTTC	CAISVGVGQGSFGYTF